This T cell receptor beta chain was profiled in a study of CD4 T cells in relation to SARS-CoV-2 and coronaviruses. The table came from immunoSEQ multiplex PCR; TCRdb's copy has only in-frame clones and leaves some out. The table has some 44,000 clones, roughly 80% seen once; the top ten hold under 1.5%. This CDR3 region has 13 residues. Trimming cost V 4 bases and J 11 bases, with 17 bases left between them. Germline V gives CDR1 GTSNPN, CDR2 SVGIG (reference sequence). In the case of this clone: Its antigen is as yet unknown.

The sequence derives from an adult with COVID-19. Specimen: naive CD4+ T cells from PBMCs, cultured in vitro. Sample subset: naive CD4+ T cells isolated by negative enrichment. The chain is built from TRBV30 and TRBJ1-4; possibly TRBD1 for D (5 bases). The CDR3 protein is CAWNLGREGKLFF. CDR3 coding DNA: TGTGCCTGGAACCTGGGCAGGGAGGGGAAACTGTTTTTT.